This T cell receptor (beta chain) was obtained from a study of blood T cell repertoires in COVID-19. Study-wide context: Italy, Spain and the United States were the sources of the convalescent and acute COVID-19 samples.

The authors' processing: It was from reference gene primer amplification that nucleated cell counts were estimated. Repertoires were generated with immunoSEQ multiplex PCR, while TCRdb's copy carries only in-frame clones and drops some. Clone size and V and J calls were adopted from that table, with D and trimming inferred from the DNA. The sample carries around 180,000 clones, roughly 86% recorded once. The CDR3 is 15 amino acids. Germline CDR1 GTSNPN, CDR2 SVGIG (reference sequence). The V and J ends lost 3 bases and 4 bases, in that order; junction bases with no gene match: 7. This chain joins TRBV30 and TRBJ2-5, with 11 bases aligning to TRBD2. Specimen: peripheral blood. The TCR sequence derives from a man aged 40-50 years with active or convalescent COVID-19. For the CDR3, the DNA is TGTGCCTGGAGCGCCGCTAGCGGGGGGTTAGAGACCCAGTACTTC. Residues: CAWSAASGGLETQYF. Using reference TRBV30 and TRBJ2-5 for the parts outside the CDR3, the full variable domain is SQTIHQWPATLVQPVGSPLSLECTVEGTSNPNLYWYRQAAGRGLQLLFYSVGIGQISSEVPQNLSASRPQDRQFILSSKKLLLSDSGFYLCAWSAASGGLETQYFGPGTRLLVL.